The subject of this entry is one T cell receptor beta chain. Trimming took off 3 bases at V and 6 bases at J, with 15 bases between the two ends. The CDR3 is 14 amino acids. Germline values: CDR1 SGHTA, CDR2 FQGNSA. The data were taken from a study of blood T cell repertoires in COVID-19. Background on the study: The study drew acute and convalescent COVID-19 samples from the United States, Italy and Spain. Sources were T cells, B-cell-depleted T cells, or PBMCs; the material itself was cDNA or gDNA.

Original processing methods: Nucleated cell number was recorded as an estimate derived from reference gene primer amplification. Libraries were prepared by immunoSEQ multiplex PCR; TCRdb keeps only in-frame clonotypes and omits some of them. V and J calls and clone size come straight from that table; D and trimming were deduced from the DNA. The repertoire includes roughly 120,000 clones, roughly 82% of them detected once, and less than 8% sits in the top ten. The receptor's source is a woman of 80 years or more with active or convalescent COVID-19. The chain carries TRBV7-2 and TRBJ2-7; the D is unclear. The specimen was peripheral blood. The CDR3: CASSFSGRLGEQYF. The CDR3, as DNA: TGTGCCAGCAGCTTCAGTGGCAGGTTGGGCGAGCAGTACTTC.